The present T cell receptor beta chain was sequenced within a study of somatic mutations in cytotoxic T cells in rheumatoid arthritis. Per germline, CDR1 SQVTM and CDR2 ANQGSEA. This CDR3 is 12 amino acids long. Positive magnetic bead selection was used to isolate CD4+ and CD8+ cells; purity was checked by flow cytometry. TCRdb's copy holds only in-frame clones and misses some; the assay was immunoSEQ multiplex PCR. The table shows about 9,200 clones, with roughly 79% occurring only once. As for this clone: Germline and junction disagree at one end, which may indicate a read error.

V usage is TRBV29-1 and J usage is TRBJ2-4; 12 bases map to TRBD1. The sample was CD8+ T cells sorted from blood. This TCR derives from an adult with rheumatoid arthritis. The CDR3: CSVVGTGGWYGF. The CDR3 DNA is TGCAGCGTTGTTGGGACAGGGGGCTGGTATGGGTTC.